This T cell receptor beta chain was sequenced in a study of cytomegalovirus exposure and HLA in healthy donors. General observations from the study: Indistinguishability led to the exclusion of some V segments, TRBV6-2 and TRBV6-3 included.

Regarding this clone: Its target is not known.

CDR3 length equals 15 residues. The V and J ends lost 0 bases and 0 bases respectively, with 5 bases between them. Germline CDR1 and CDR2: MNHEY and SVGAGI. PCR was performed using 60 Vbeta and 13 Jbeta primers. Assay: immunoSEQ multiplex PCR; the TCRdb copy retains only in-frame clones and omits some. Here the sample spans 100,000 to 150,000 clones, 80% being singletons. This chain uses TRBV6-5 with TRBJ1-4; D unclear. The TCR was taken from a female donor in good health and CMV-seronegative. The sequencing input was PBMCs. Here the CDR3 reads CASSYSSTTNEKLFF. CDR3 nucleotide sequence: TGTGCCAGCAGTTACTCATCCACAACTAATGAAAAACTGTTTTTT.